This T cell receptor (delta chain) stems from a study of gamma-delta T cells after stem cell transplantation. A note on this clone: One base away lies a much larger clone, so this may be a sequencing read error.

TCRdb re-called the RT-PCR reads through CATT. The repertoire holds under 3,000 delta-chain clones, 5.6% seen once, with roughly 29% in the top ten. This TCR derives from a human donor. It is not recorded whose cells these are; they may come from a transplant donor. Source material: gamma-delta T cells.

The CDR3, as DNA: TGTGCCTGTGACAGAGTGGGGGCTCCCGATAAACTCATCTTT. Its protein is CACDRVGAPDKLIF. The chain carries TRDV2 and TRDJ1; maybe TRDD3 (6 bases). This CDR3 has 14 residues. V gave up 2 bases and J gave up 3 bases, with 12 bases separating them. In germline, CDR1 is GEAIGNYY, CDR2 EKD.